The 15 T cell receptor beta chains in this list originate from one sample, sequenced in a study of regulatory T cells in long-lasting Graves disease. Time point of the sample: newly diagnosed GD, antithyroid drugs for less than 3 months. There was RNA extracted from PBMCs, and the TCR library was made from it. Construction of TCR beta libraries relied on iRepertoire HTBI primers and on Arm-PCR targeting CDR3 regions. TCRdb redid the calling of the multiplex PCR reads with MiXCR, one entry per CDR3 protein. The table includes 370,000 or so distinct CDR3 sequences, about a sixth detected once. This same sample was also taken into another study, of T cells in Graves' hyperthyroidism and ophthalmopathy.

The material sequenced was peripheral blood mononuclear cells (PBMCs), taken at new diagnosis, from a patient treated with antithyroid drugs. These receptors all stem from a young woman with Graves disease.

This chain connects TRBV9 to TRBJ2-7, with a weak D call TRBD1 (6 bases). The CDR3 is 15 amino acids. Trimming stripped 0 bases from V and 1 base from J, with 11 bases between. CDR1 is SGDLS, CDR2 YYNGEE, per germline. In DNA form, the CDR3 reads TGTGCCAGCAGCGTAGGGGCAGGGGCTTCCTACGAGCAGTACTTC. Its translation is CASSVGAGASYEQYF. The variable domain in full, completed from reference TRBV9 and TRBJ2-7, reads DSGVTQTPKHLITATGQRVTLRCSPRSGDLSVYWYQQSLDQGLQFLIQYYNGEERAKGNILERFSAQQFPDLHSELNLSSLELGDSALYFCASSVGAGASYEQYFGPGTRLTVT.

This clonotype was counted a few times. The V gene is TRBV6-6, the J gene TRBJ2-4, with D perhaps given as TRBD1 or TRBD2 (6 bases each). CDR3 length: 17 residues. In germline, CDR1 is MNHNY, CDR2 SVGAGI (reference sequence). Trimming left V 0 bases short and J 1 base short, with 13 bases between. In DNA form, the CDR3 reads TGTGCCAGCAGTTACTCGCGGGAAAGGGGGGCCAAAAACATTCAGTACTTC. Translated, it gives CASSYSRERGAKNIQYF.

Only a few counts were recorded for this clonotype. The V gene is TRBV19, the J gene TRBJ2-3; D gene uncertain. There are 15 residues in the CDR3. Trimming removed 6 bases from V and 0 bases from J, with 13 bases in between. CDR1 and CDR2 (germline): LNHDA, SQIVND (reference sequence). CDR3 sequence: CASSPRSESTDTQYF. The CDR3 nucleotides read TGTGCCAGTAGCCCCCGGTCTGAAAGCACAGATACGCAGTATTTT. Using reference TRBV19 and TRBJ2-3 for the parts outside the CDR3, the full variable domain is DGGITQSPKYLFRKEGQNVTLSCEQNLNHDAMYWYRQDPGQGLRLIYYSQIVNDFQKGDIAEGYSVSREKKESFPLTVTSAQKNPTAFYLCASSPRSESTDTQYFGPGTRLTVL.

This rearrangement joins TRBV20-1 to TRBJ2-2; 7 bases align to TRBD1. The V gene end was trimmed by 4 bases and the J gene end by 1 base; junction bases not matched to a gene: 3. CDR3 length equals 14 residues. The germline gives CDR1 DFQATT, CDR2 SNEGSKA (reference sequence). In DNA form, the CDR3 reads TGCAGTGCTACCGGGACAGAGAACACCGGGGAGCTGTTTTTT. Amino acid sequence: CSATGTENTGELFF.

V and J are TRBV4-1 and TRBJ2-7, with 10 nucleotides matching TRBD2. Looked up from germline, CDR1 is MGHRA and CDR2 is YSYEKL. The CDR3 is made up of 15 amino acids. Unmatched junction bases numbered 8, after V lost 5 bases and J lost 4 bases. The CDR3 sequence: CASSERTSGVYEQYF. As DNA, the CDR3 is TGCGCCAGCAGCGAACGGACTAGCGGAGTTTACGAGCAGTACTTC.

This clonotype turned up a few times. This chain uses TRBV19 with TRBJ1-1, with a tentative D call TRBD1 (6 bases). The CDR3 extends over 14 amino acids. Trimming left V 4 bases short and J 4 bases short, with 13 bases between. Germline assignment: CDR1 LNHDA and CDR2 SQIVND (reference sequence). The CDR3 region has the DNA TGTGCCAGTAGTACAGGACAGTATTTCACTGAAGCTTTCTTT. Protein: CASSTGQYFTEAFF.

Points on this clonotype: A read error may produce the germline difference seen at one junction end. The V and J genes are TRBV6-1 and TRBJ1-1, with D possibly being TRBD1 (5 bases). CDR3 size: 14 residues. Germline CDR1 is MNHNS and CDR2 is SASEGT. The DNA of the CDR3 is TGTGCCAGCAGTGGTAGGGGTGGTCGGACTGAAACTTTCTTT. It is translated as CASSGRGGRTETFF.

The chain carries TRBV28 and TRBJ1-1; D uncertain. V was clipped by 5 bases and J by 2 bases, with 12 bases between them. The CDR3 has 14 amino acids. The germline gives CDR1 MDHEN, CDR2 SYDVKM. The CDR3 loop is CASSTHPYNTEAFF. In DNA form, the CDR3 reads TGTGCCAGCAGTACTCATCCGTACAACACTGAAGCTTTCTTT.

This clonotype was seen ten or more times. This chain connects TRBV5-1 to TRBJ2-7; no clear D. The CDR3 covers 13 residues. Germline CDR1 and CDR2: SGHRS and YFSETQ. Deletions cut 3 bases from V and 4 bases from J, with 11 bases between. The CDR3 DNA is TGCGCCAGCAGCTCCTCTACAGTATACGAGCAGTACTTC. This encodes CASSSSTVYEQYF.

In this sample, this clonotype turned up a few times. The chain links TRBV5-1 to TRBJ2-2, with D perhaps matching TRBD1 or TRBD2 (5 bases each). Per germline, CDR1 SGHRS and CDR2 YFSETQ. V dropped 4 bases and J dropped 6 bases, with 13 bases sitting between them. This CDR3 has 14 amino acids. CDR3 sequence: CASSPEGRAGELFF. The DNA for the CDR3 is TGCGCCAGCAGCCCCGAGGGACGCGCCGGGGAGCTGTTTTTT.

This clonotype has ten or more counts. The chain has TRBV20-1 and TRBJ2-5, with D tentatively TRBD2 (6 bases). The CDR3 runs 13 residues. V gave up 1 base and J gave up 4 bases, with 10 bases separating them. The V gene's germline CDR1 is DFQATT and CDR2 SNEGSKA (reference sequence). CDR3 residues: CSARAAGRETQYF. CDR3 in DNA: TGCAGTGCTAGAGCGGCGGGGCGAGAGACCCAGTACTTC.

This clonotype was counted at least ten times. The chain combines TRBV12-3 or TRBV12-4 with TRBJ1-1, with D perhaps TRBD1 (5 bases). Between the trimmed V and J ends, which lost 1 base and 3 bases, there was a span of 12 bases. CDR3 length: 15 amino acids. The CDR3 protein is CASSLGRQKDTEAFF. The CDR3 region has the DNA TGTGCCAGCAGTTTAGGAAGACAGAAGGACACTGAAGCTTTCTTT.

Remarks on this clonotype: A much larger clonotype is one base distant, so this may be a read error. CDR3 coding DNA: TGTGCCAGCAGCTTATCAGGGCAGAGTTCCTACGAGCGGTACTTC. Protein product: CASSLSGQSSYERYF. The gene calls are TRBV7-8 and TRBJ2-7, with D tentatively TRBD1 (5 bases). Germline V gene sequence: CDR1 SGHVS, CDR2 FQNEAQ. CDR3 length equals 15 residues.

V gene TRBV5-1 combines with J gene TRBJ2-1; 11 bases line up with TRBD2. The CDR3 has 19 residues. Germline V gene data show CDR1 as SGHRS and CDR2 as YFSETQ. J was trimmed by 3 bases and V by 4 bases; bases with no gene match: 15. The CDR3 bases are TGCGCCAGCAGCCTGGAGACCCCCGGGACTAGCGGATTCTACAATGAGCAGTTCTTC. Protein product: CASSLETPGTSGFYNEQFF.

This clonotype was picked up many times. The chain links TRBV9 to TRBJ2-5; D unclear. V gave up 0 bases and J gave up 2 bases, with 8 bases separating them. Germline CDR1 is SGDLS and CDR2 is YYNGEE. This CDR3 has 14 amino acids. CDR3 DNA sequence: TGTGCCAGCAGCGTAGAAGCATCTCAAGAGACCCAGTACTTC. Protein: CASSVEASQETQYF.